These 22 T cell receptor beta chains came from one sample sequenced in a study of cytomegalovirus exposure and HLA in healthy donors. The PCR ran on 60 Vbeta and 13 Jbeta primers. Some clones are missing from TCRdb's copy, which holds only in-frame ones; the method was immunoSEQ multiplex PCR. The repertoire consists of about 190,000 clones, with 85% occurring once and the leading ten covering 1%. Sequenced material: PBMCs. These receptors were collected from a boy younger than 10 in good health and CMV-seronegative.

Only one count was recorded for this clone. The genes are TRBV4-2 and TRBJ1-2; possibly TRBD1 for D (6 bases). Trimming took off 1 base at V and 2 bases at J, with 8 bases between the two ends. The CDR3 runs 14 residues. Germline lookup yields CDR1 LGHNA and CDR2 YNFKEQ. The CDR3 DNA reads as TGTGCCAGCAGCCAAGCCCAGGGGAACTATGGCTACACCTTC. This gives the protein CASSQAQGNYGYTF.

This chain links TRBV4-1 with TRBJ1-1, with D possibly matching TRBD1 (6 bases). V was trimmed by 2 bases and J by 7 bases, leaving 11 bases between them. Germline CDR1 reads MGHRA; CDR2 reads YSYEKL. CDR3 length equals 13 residues. The CDR3 sequence: CASSQRGGIEAFF. Written as DNA, the CDR3 is TGCGCCAGCAGCCAAAGGGGGGGCATTGAAGCTTTCTTT.

This chain uses TRBV6-5 with TRBJ1-1; 9 bases match TRBD1. The CDR3 is 13 residues long. V shed 7 bases and J 3 bases; nucleotides not matched to a gene: 3. The germline V gene encodes CDR1 MNHEY and CDR2 SVGAGI. In DNA, the CDR3 is TGTGCCAGCATAGGGACAGGGTACACTGAAGCTTTCTTT. Protein product: CASIGTGYTEAFF.

The chain is built from TRBV7-8 and TRBJ2-1, with TRBD2 matching over 13 bases. Germline CDR1 reads SGHVS; CDR2 reads FQNEAQ. CDR3 length equals 17 residues. Unmatched junction bases numbered 5, after V lost 2 bases and J lost 4 bases. For the CDR3, the DNA is TGTGCCAGCAGCTTACGAGCGACTAGCGGGAGGTACAATGAGCAGTTCTTC. Amino acid sequence: CASSLRATSGRYNEQFF.

This clone was recorded only once. The V call is TRBV28, the J call TRBJ2-7, with 12 bases that match TRBD2. The germline gives CDR1 MDHEN, CDR2 SYDVKM. The CDR3 totals 16 residues. Unmatched junction bases numbered 2, after V lost 2 bases and J lost 0 bases. CDR3 protein: CASSLGLAGSSYEQYF. The CDR3 region has the DNA TGTGCCAGCAGTTTAGGACTAGCGGGGAGCTCCTACGAGCAGTACTTC.

V is TRBV7-8 and J is TRBJ1-2, with 7 bases lining up with TRBD1. V gave up 1 base and J gave up 4 bases; unmatched junction bases: 15. The CDR3 loop spans 18 amino acids. Germline CDR1 is SGHVS and CDR2 is FQNEAQ. CDR3 sequence (DNA): TGTGCCAGCAGCTTAGGGTCGAGGGGGCTCGTCCATACCTATGGCTACACCTTC. It translates to CASSLGSRGLVHTYGYTF.

The V call is TRBV19, the J call TRBJ1-2; possible D gene TRBD1, 6 bases. Trimming removed 5 bases at V and 2 bases at J, with 21 bases between. Germline values: CDR1 LNHDA, CDR2 SQIVND (reference sequence). This CDR3 spans 17 amino acids. In nucleotides, the CDR3 is TGTGCCAGTAGTCTGGCCCTACAGGGTACGGCCAACTATGGCTACACCTTC. Its translation: CASSLALQGTANYGYTF.

V and J are TRBV10-3 and TRBJ1-6, with 9 bases identical to TRBD1. Germline trimming cut 0 bases from V and 10 bases from J; bases unmatched to any gene: 4. This CDR3 is 15 amino acids long. In germline, CDR1 is ENHRY, CDR2 SYGVKD. CDR3 in DNA: TGTGCCATCAGTGAGTCGAGAGGACAGGGGTCACCCCTCCACTTT. Its translation is CAISESRGQGSPLHF.

The genes are TRBV7-6 and TRBJ1-2, with TRBD1 matching 7 bases. Germline V gene sequence: CDR1 SGHVS, CDR2 FNYEAQ. The CDR3 runs to 15 residues. V was clipped by 1 base and J by 4 bases; unmatched bases: 6. CDR3 sequence: CASSLDSRGSYGYTF. CDR3 nucleotides: TGTGCCAGCAGCTTAGACTCCAGGGGGAGCTATGGCTACACCTTC. Drawing the rest from reference TRBV7-6 and TRBJ1-2, the complete variable domain is GAGVSQSPRYKVTKRGQDVALRCDPISGHVSLYWYRQALGQGPEFLTYFNYEAQQDKSGLPNDRFSAERPEGSISTLTIQRTEQRDSAMYRCASSLDSRGSYGYTFGSGTRLTVV.

The V and J genes are TRBV29-1 and TRBJ2-1; TRBD1 matches 11 bases. The CDR3 is 15 residues long. V shed 4 bases, J shed 8 bases, and the junction held 10 bases outside the gene matches. Germline CDR1 is SQVTM and CDR2 is ANQGSEA. The CDR3, as DNA: TGCAGCGTTGCCCAGGGGACAGGGGGGTTTTATGAGCAGTTCTTC. Translation: CSVAQGTGGFYEQFF.

CDR3 in amino acids: CASSEGAGPRAQYF. The CDR3 nucleotides are TGTGCCAGCAGTGAAGGAGCGGGGCCAAGGGCGCAGTATTTT. The chain uses TRBV2 and TRBJ2-3; TRBD2 matches at 7 bases. Trimming removed 1 base from V and 10 bases from J; junction bases left unmatched: 8. Germline CDR1 is SNHLY and CDR2 is FYNNEI. The CDR3 extends over 14 amino acids.

The chain has TRBV19 and TRBJ2-7, with 7 bases matching TRBD1. Germline CDR1 reads LNHDA; CDR2 reads SQIVND (reference sequence). The junction had 6 bases not matched to a gene; V was cut back by 10 bases and J by 0 bases. The CDR3 runs 13 residues. CDR3 bases: TGTGCCACCTCGACAGGGATCTCCTACGAGCAGTACTTC. Protein: CATSTGISYEQYF.

The chain combines TRBV5-1 with TRBJ2-3, with D possibly being TRBD2 (6 bases). Trimming left V 7 bases short and J 2 bases short, with 14 bases between. The germline gives CDR1 SGHRS, CDR2 YFSETQ. CDR3 length: 14 residues. CDR3: CASGRGLNTDTQYF. CDR3 coding DNA: TGCGCCAGCGGAAGGGGACTCAACACAGATACGCAGTATTTT.

This chain uses TRBV5-5 with TRBJ2-4, with D perhaps matching TRBD1 (5 bases). V shed 6 bases and J shed 9 bases, with 22 bases lying between them. From germline, CDR1 is SGHKS and CDR2 YYEKEE (reference sequence). The CDR3 is made up of 15 amino acids. CDR3 sequence (DNA): TGTGCCAGCACCGACAGACCTAATACTGGCGGCATTCAGTACTTC. Residues: CASTDRPNTGGIQYF.

V usage is TRBV5-3 and J usage is TRBJ1-1; 11 nucleotides match TRBD1. TRBV5-3 is an open reading frame, and its role is uncertain. The CDR3 runs 17 residues. V was clipped by 4 bases and J by 0 bases; unmatched bases: 8. The DNA of the CDR3 is TGTGCCAGAAGCCGCGGGACAGGGGGATCAATGAACACTGAAGCTTTCTTT. Translation gives CARSRGTGGSMNTEAFF.

The chain has TRBV19 and TRBJ1-4; D not resolved. This CDR3 contains 17 residues. V lost 4 bases and J 2 bases, leaving 17 bases between the germline ends. The germline CDR1 and CDR2 sequences are LNHDA and SQIVND (reference sequence). CDR3 in DNA: TGTGCCAGTAGTAGGATGTCTTGGGAGGAGACTAATGAAAAACTGTTTTTT. Encoded protein: CASSRMSWEETNEKLFF.

The J gene is TRBJ1-5, the V gene TRBV15, with 8 bases identical to TRBD1. This CDR3 spans 16 amino acids. Germline loops: CDR1 LNHNV, CDR2 YYDKDF (reference sequence). The V segment lost 1 base and the J segment 3 bases; nucleotides outside the gene matches: 5. CDR3 protein: CATSRGLDRANQPQHF. The CDR3 DNA reads as TGTGCCACCAGCAGAGGATTGGACAGGGCCAATCAGCCCCAGCATTTT. Variable domain in full (rest from reference TRBV15 and TRBJ1-5): DAMVIQNPRYQVTQFGKPVTLSCSQTLNHNVMYWYQQKSSQAPKLLFHYYDKDFNNEADTPDNFQSRRPNTSFCFLDIRSPGLGDTAMYLCATSRGLDRANQPQHFGDGTRLSIL.

The rearrangement uses TRBV27 and TRBJ2-1; tentatively, D is TRBD1 (7 bases). V was cut by 7 bases and J by 8 bases, with 18 bases left in between. Germline lookup yields CDR1 MNHEY and CDR2 SMNVEV (reference sequence). This CDR3 is 14 amino acids long. The CDR3 region has the DNA TGTGCCAGCATTCCCGGCAGGGGGGTACATGAGCAGTTCTTC. Translating gives CASIPGRGVHEQFF.

The chain employs TRBV28 and TRBJ2-6; a weak D match, TRBD2 (5 bases). V gave up 5 bases and J gave up 4 bases, with 9 bases separating them. Germline CDR1 MDHEN, CDR2 SYDVKM. The CDR3 is made up of 14 amino acids. The CDR3, as DNA: TGTGCCAGCAGTCCGGGGAGCGGGGCCAACGTCCTGACTTTC. Its protein is CASSPGSGANVLTF.

With regard to this clone: One end of the junction does not line up with germline, which may come from a read error. The V call is TRBV25-1, the J call TRBJ2-3; D unclear. The CDR3 has 17 amino acids. Germline V gives CDR1 MGHDK, CDR2 SYGVNS. As DNA, the CDR3 is TGTGCCATCAGTGACGCGAAAGCAAGAATTTCCCCAGATACGCAGTATTTT. It yields the protein CAISDAKARISPDTQYF. Combining the CDR3 with reference TRBV25-1 and TRBJ2-3 gives the whole variable domain EADIYQTPRYLVIGTGKKITLECSQTMGHDKMYWYQQDPGMELHLIHYSYGVNSTEKGDLSSESTVSRIRTEHFPLTLESARPSHTSQYLCAISDAKARISPDTQYFGPGTRLTVL.

The gene calls are TRBV29-1 and TRBJ2-2, with 12 bases matching TRBD1. V trimming: 7 bases; J trimming: 8 bases; junction bases outside the gene matches: 8. The CDR3 has 14 amino acids. The germline V gene has CDR1 SQVTM and CDR2 ANQGSEA. CDR3 amino acids: CSARDRGQSGELFF. In nucleotides, the CDR3 is TGCAGCGCTCGGGACAGGGGGCAGTCGGGGGAGCTGTTTTTT.

Only a few counts were recorded for this clone. V is TRBV27 and J is TRBJ1-1, with 7 bases fitting TRBD1. The junction had 7 bases not matched to a gene; V was cut back by 6 bases and J by 3 bases. Looked up from germline, CDR1 is MNHEY and CDR2 is SMNVEV (reference sequence). The CDR3 consists of 14 residues. CDR3 sequence (DNA): TGTGCCAGCAGAAACGCCCAGGGGGACACTGAAGCTTTCTTT. Amino acid sequence: CASRNAQGDTEAFF.